This T cell receptor beta chain comes out of a study of T cell responses to AZD1222 COVID-19 vaccine. TCRdb's copy holds only in-frame clones and misses some; the assay was immunoSEQ multiplex PCR. Of approximately 180,000 clones in the sample, over 80% were seen once. The V gene's germline CDR1 is SGHRS and CDR2 YFSETQ. V dropped 4 bases and J dropped 5; count of bases not matched to a gene: 7. The CDR3 has 14 residues. The source is an adult who received the MenACWY meningococcal vaccine as a control. Sequencing used peripheral blood, obtained 28 days after the second dose of the MenACWY control vaccine. The genes are TRBV5-1 and TRBJ2-5, with TRBD2 identical over 8 bases. The CDR3 DNA is TGCGCCAGCAGCGCGGGACTAGGGACGGAGACCCAGTACTTC. Translating gives CASSAGLGTETQYF.